This is a list of T cell receptor beta chains from one sample in a study of blood T cells in healthy people across ages. TCRdb re-called the 5' RACE reads through MiXCR, storing one row per CDR3 protein. The sample carries some 1.5 million distinct CDR3 sequences, 28% recorded once. The sequenced material came from blood. The source is a woman under 40 in good health. The CDR3 runs from the conserved cysteine through the conserved F or W. Fields, in order: clone size, V gene, J gene, D gene, CDR3 protein, CDR3 DNA. D genes are given only for firm matches. The listing skips clone size in some rows; elsewhere it reads once, few, many or a size class.

>-|TRBV5-1|TRBJ2-5|-
CASSRSDTDVGETQYF
TGCGCCAGCAGTCGTAGCGACACGGACGTCGGAGAGACCCAGTACTTC
>-|TRBV29-1|TRBJ1-1|-
CSVGDLGGTEAFF
TGCAGCGTTGGGGACTTGGGAGGCACTGAAGCTTTCTTT
>-|TRBV29-1|TRBJ1-4|TRBD1
CSVDVQGRSEKRFF
TGCAGCGTTGACGTACAGGGGAGAAGTGAAAAACGGTTTTTT
>many|TRBV2|TRBJ2-7|TRBD1
CASSGQGIFEQYF
TGTGCCAGCAGTGGACAGGGGATTTTCGAGCAGTACTTC
>few|TRBV6-1|TRBJ2-3|-
CASRSSSAASTDTQYF
TGTGCCAGCAGATCGTCGTCAGCGGCGAGCACAGATACGCAGTATTTT
>-|TRBV6-5|TRBJ2-7|-
CASSYSEGRAYEQYF
TGTGCCAGCAGTTACTCCGAGGGGAGAGCCTACGAGCAGTACTTC
>-|TRBV5-1|TRBJ2-3|TRBD1
CASSLGGTGFGDTQYF
TGCGCCAGCAGCTTGGGGGGGACAGGGTTTGGAGATACGCAGTATTTT
>few|TRBV18|TRBJ2-1|TRBD2
CASSPFAGVDNEQFF
TGTGCCAGCTCACCTTTTGCGGGGGTAGATAATGAGCAGTTCTTC
>-|TRBV5-1|TRBJ1-6|-
CASGLGRTNNSPLHF
TGCGCCAGCGGCTTGGGCAGAACCAATAATTCACCCCTCCACTTT
>-|TRBV20-1|TRBJ2-5|-
CSASDPRTETQYF
TGCAGTGCTAGTGACCCCAGGACCGAGACCCAGTACTTC
>-|TRBV7-9|TRBJ1-2|TRBD1
CASSADRGSSGYTF
TGTGCCAGCAGCGCGGACAGGGGCTCAAGTGGCTACACCTTC
>few|TRBV27|TRBJ2-7|TRBD1
CASMGRGPYEQYF
TGTGCCAGCATGGGCAGGGGGCCATACGAGCAGTACTTC
>few|TRBV6-1|TRBJ2-1|-
CASSVGPDGGQFF
TGTGCCAGCAGTGTAGGACCCGACGGGGGGCAGTTCTTC
>-|TRBV25-1|TRBJ2-7|-
CASSLSYNEQYF
TGTGCCAGCTCGCTTTCCTACAATGAGCAGTACTTC
>once|TRBV9|TRBJ1-2|-
CASSGSLGLGAGGYTF
TGTGCCAGCAGCGGGTCCCTGGGACTGGGGGCAGGTGGCTACACCTTC
>few|TRBV4-1|TRBJ1-4|-
CASSQDRGKLFF
TGCGCCAGCAGCCAAGATCGGGGAAAACTGTTTTTT
>-|TRBV2|TRBJ2-3|-
CTSSGGEAGDTQYF
TGTACCAGCAGTGGGGGAGAGGCTGGAGATACGCAGTATTTT
>-|TRBV5-1|TRBJ2-5|-
CASSLEASTEQYF
TGCGCCAGCAGCTTGGAGGCGTCAACTGAGCAGTACTTC
>-|TRBV5-5|TRBJ2-7|TRBD1
CASSSTPGQGYEQYF
TGTGCCAGCAGCTCTACCCCGGGACAGGGTTACGAGCAGTACTTC
>few|TRBV5-5|TRBJ2-5|TRBD2
CASSFRAGVRYEQYF
TGTGCCAGCAGCTTTCGGGCGGGGGTAAGGTATGAGCAGTACTTC
>few|TRBV7-3|TRBJ2-3|TRBD1
CASSLRFLGQGKNTQYF
TGTGCCAGCAGCTTAAGATTCCTGGGACAGGGGAAGAATACGCAGTATTTT
>-|TRBV3-1|TRBJ2-5|-
CASSQVGGMETQYF
TGTGCCAGCAGCCAAGTTGGGGGAATGGAGACCCAGTACTTC
>-|TRBV29-1|TRBJ1-1|TRBD1
CSVYGDSEDTEAFF
TGCAGCGTGTACGGGGACAGTGAAGACACTGAAGCTTTCTTT
>-|TRBV7-2|TRBJ1-3|-
CASSSRQGNTIYF
TGTGCCAGCAGCTCCAGACAAGGAAACACCATATATTTT
>many|TRBV4-1|TRBJ2-7|-
CASSPSLSYEQYF
TGCGCCAGCAGCCCCTCCCTATCCTACGAGCAGTACTTC
>many|TRBV2|TRBJ2-1|-
CASSPGASIYNEQFF
TGTGCCAGCTCTCCGGGAGCGTCTATCTACAATGAGCAGTTCTTC
>few|TRBV12-3/TRBV12-4|TRBJ1-5|TRBD1
CASSPSDRQPQHF
TGTGCCAGCAGTCCATCGGACAGGCAGCCCCAGCATTTT
>few|TRBV5-1|TRBJ2-5|TRBD2
CASSGLAGQYQETRYF
TGCGCCAGCTCGGGACTAGCGGGACAGTACCAAGAGACCCGGTACTTC
>few|TRBV5-1|TRBJ1-2|-
CASSVGDTNYGYTF
TGCGCCAGCAGCGTCGGCGATACTAACTATGGCTACACCTTC
>-|TRBV6-2/TRBV6-3|TRBJ2-1|TRBD2
CASSYSRTSGSGDYNEQFF
TGTGCCAGCAGTTATTCGAGGACTAGCGGGAGCGGGGACTACAATGAGCAGTTCTTC
>few|TRBV6-5|TRBJ2-5|TRBD2
CASSYTDLSGGAEETQYF
TGTGCCAGCAGTTACACAGATCTTAGCGGGGGGGCCGAAGAGACCCAGTACTTC
>few|TRBV7-8|TRBJ2-7|TRBD1
CASSLETGQGAEQYF
TGTGCCAGCAGCTTAGAGACGGGACAGGGGGCCGAGCAGTACTTC
>many|TRBV12-3/TRBV12-4|TRBJ2-7|-
CASSPGLISSYEQYF
TGTGCCAGCAGTCCGGGACTCATCAGCTCCTACGAGCAGTACTTC
>many|TRBV20-1|TRBJ2-1|TRBD1
CSARGTGNYHEQFF
TGCAGTGCTAGGGGGACAGGGAATTACCATGAGCAGTTCTTC
>-|TRBV5-1|TRBJ2-1|-
CASSLEGAVQETQFF
TGCGCCAGCAGCTTGGAAGGCGCGGTCCAAGAGACCCAGTTCTTC
>-|TRBV7-2|TRBJ2-2|TRBD1
CASRTGTGGSDTGELFF
TGTGCCAGCAGAACCGGGACAGGGGGCTCGGACACCGGGGAGCTGTTTTTT
>-|TRBV20-1|TRBJ2-3|-
CSARNPSDGTDTQYF
TGCAGTGCTAGAAACCCGTCAGATGGCACAGATACGCAGTATTTT
>few|TRBV7-8|TRBJ2-7|-
CASSFVGGPDGQYF
TGTGCCAGCAGCTTTGTAGGCGGGCCGGACGGGCAGTACTTC
>few|TRBV5-1|TRBJ2-3|TRBD2
CASGTSGATDTQYF
TGCGCCAGCGGGACTAGCGGGGCCACAGATACGCAGTATTTT
>many|TRBV5-1|TRBJ2-4|TRBD2
CASSFQRESDIQYF
TGCGCCAGCAGCTTCCAGCGGGAGTCGGACATTCAGTACTTC
>many|TRBV12-3/TRBV12-4|TRBJ2-4|TRBD2
CASGGGILAKNIQYF
TGTGCCAGCGGCGGGGGGATACTAGCCAAAAACATTCAGTACTTC
>few|TRBV7-9|TRBJ1-5|-
CASSLNWGNQPQHF
TGTGCCAGCAGCTTAAATTGGGGCAATCAGCCCCAGCATTTT
>-|TRBV5-1|TRBJ2-1|TRBD1
CASSLGGQGAGNEQFF
TGCGCCAGCAGCTTGGGGGGACAGGGGGCCGGCAATGAGCAGTTCTTC
>few|TRBV6-5|TRBJ2-7|TRBD1
CASRDRGKYYEQYF
TGTGCCAGCCGGGACAGGGGAAAGTACTACGAGCAGTACTTC
>-|TRBV5-1|TRBJ1-1|-
CASSPLGKPEAFF
TGCGCCAGCAGCCCCTTGGGGAAGCCTGAAGCTTTCTTT
>-|TRBV5-1|TRBJ2-1|-
CASSLNGGPYNEQFF
TGCGCCAGCAGCTTGAACGGGGGGCCATACAATGAGCAGTTCTTC
>many|TRBV12-3/TRBV12-4|TRBJ2-7|TRBD1
CAIRQGARLLNYEQYF
TGTGCCATTCGACAGGGGGCGAGACTACTTAACTACGAGCAGTACTTC